The source of this T cell receptor beta chain is a study of blood T cells in healthy people across ages. In germline, CDR1 is GTSNPN, CDR2 SVGIG (reference sequence). The V gene lost 0 bases and the J gene lost 4 bases, with 16 bases spanning the gap. CDR3 length: 17 residues. Per-sample yields of isolated PBMCs were at least 6 million. This clonotype was observed at least ten times. Then a second PCR, running about 7 to 11 cycles, was carried out with a sample-barcoded 5' primer and a J-beta primer mix. MiXCR, applied by TCRdb to the 5' RACE reads, yields one record per CDR3 protein. The sample lists hundreds of thousands of distinct CDR3 sequences; roughly 31% were seen once.

The rearrangement links TRBV30 to TRBJ2-6; TRBD2 is a possible D gene (7 bases). The sequenced sample consisted of blood. The sequence was collected from an elderly woman in good health. CDR3 region: CAWSVPRRGAGANVLTF. In nucleotides, the CDR3 is TGTGCCTGGAGTGTACCCCGTCGGGGGGCCGGGGCCAACGTCCTGACTTTC.